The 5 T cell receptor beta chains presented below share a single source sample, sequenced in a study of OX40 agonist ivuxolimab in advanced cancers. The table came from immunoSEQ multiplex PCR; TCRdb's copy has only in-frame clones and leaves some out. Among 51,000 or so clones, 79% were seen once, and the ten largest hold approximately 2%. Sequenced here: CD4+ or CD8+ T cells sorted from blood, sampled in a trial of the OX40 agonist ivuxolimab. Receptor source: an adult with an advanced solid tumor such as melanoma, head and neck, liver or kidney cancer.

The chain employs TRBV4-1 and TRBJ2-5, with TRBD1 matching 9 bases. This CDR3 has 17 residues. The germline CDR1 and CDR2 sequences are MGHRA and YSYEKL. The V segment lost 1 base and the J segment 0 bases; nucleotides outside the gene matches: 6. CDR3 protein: CASSQGSTGGYQETQYF. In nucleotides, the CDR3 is TGCGCCAGCAGCCAAGGGTCGACAGGGGGGTACCAAGAGACCCAGTACTTC.

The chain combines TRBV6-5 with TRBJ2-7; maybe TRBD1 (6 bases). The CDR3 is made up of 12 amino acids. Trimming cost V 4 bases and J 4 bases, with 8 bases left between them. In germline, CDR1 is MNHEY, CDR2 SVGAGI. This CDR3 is CASSSGVYEQYF. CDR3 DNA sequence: TGTGCCAGCAGTTCAGGGGTTTACGAGCAGTACTTC.

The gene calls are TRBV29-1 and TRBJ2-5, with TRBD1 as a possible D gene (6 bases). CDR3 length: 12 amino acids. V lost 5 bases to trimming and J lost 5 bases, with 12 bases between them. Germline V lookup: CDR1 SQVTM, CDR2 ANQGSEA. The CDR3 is CSVNRDGETQYF. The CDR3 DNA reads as TGCAGCGTTAACAGGGATGGGGAGACCCAGTACTTC.

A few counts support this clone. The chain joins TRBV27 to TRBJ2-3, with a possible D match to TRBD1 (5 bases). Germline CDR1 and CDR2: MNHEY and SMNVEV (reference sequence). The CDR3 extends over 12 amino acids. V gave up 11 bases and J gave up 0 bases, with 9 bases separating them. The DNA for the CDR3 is TGTGCCGTGAGGACAAGCACAGATACGCAGTATTTT. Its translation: CAVRTSTDTQYF.

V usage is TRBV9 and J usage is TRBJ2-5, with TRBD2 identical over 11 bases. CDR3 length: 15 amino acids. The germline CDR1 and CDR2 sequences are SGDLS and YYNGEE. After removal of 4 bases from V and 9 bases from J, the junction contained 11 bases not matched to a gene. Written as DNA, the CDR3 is TGTGCCAGCAGCTCTAGCGGGGGGCAGCAGTTGGCCCAGTACTTC. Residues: CASSSSGGQQLAQYF.